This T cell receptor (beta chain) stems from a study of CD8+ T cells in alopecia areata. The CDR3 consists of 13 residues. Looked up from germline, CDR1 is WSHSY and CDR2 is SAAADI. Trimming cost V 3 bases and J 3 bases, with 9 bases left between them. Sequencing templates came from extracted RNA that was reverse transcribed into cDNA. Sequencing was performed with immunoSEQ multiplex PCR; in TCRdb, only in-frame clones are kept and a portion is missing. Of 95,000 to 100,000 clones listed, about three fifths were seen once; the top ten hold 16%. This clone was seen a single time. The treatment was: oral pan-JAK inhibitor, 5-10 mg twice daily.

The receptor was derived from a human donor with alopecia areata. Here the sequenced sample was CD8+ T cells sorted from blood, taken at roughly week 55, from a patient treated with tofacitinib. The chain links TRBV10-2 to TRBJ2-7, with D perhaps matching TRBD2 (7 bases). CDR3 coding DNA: TGCGCCAGCAGTGAAGGGGGGGACTACGAGCAGTACTTC. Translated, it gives CASSEGGDYEQYF.